The 12 T cell receptor beta chains below were found in one sample sequenced in a study of blood T cells in healthy people across ages. A second PCR of 7 to 11 cycles used a sample-barcoded 5' primer and a J-beta primer mix. Using its own MiXCR run on the 5' RACE reads, TCRdb lists one record per CDR3 protein. This table holds some 890,000 distinct CDR3 sequences, under 35% found once. The same data also contributed to another study, on T cells of mothers and their children.

The sequencing sample was made of blood. The receptors here all came from a woman aged 40 to 50 in good health.

This clonotype was seen more than once but under ten times. The rearrangement links TRBV5-1 to TRBJ1-3; TRBD1 matches at 7 bases. The CDR3 extends over 17 amino acids. CDR1 and CDR2 from the germline V gene are SGHRS and YFSETQ. The ends lost 0 bases at V and 0 bases at J; junction bases unmatched: 6. The CDR3 bases are TGCGCCAGCAGCTTGGCCTCCACAGGGGACTCTGGAAACACCATATATTTT. It yields the protein CASSLASTGDSGNTIYF.

The table lists this clonotype with a few counts. J is TRBJ1-2 and V is TRBV30, with D maybe TRBD1 (5 bases). V lost 5 bases and J 6 bases, leaving 19 bases between the germline ends. Germline V CDR1 and CDR2: GTSNPN, SVGIG (reference sequence). The CDR3 spans 14 residues. The CDR3 sequence is CAWGLGQFSHGYTF. The CDR3 bases are TGTGCCTGGGGACTCGGACAATTCTCCCATGGCTACACCTTC.

This chain connects TRBV29-1 to TRBJ2-3; D may be TRBD2 (5 bases). V was shortened by 2 bases and J by 6 bases, with 18 bases between the two germline ends. Per the germline V gene, CDR1 is SQVTM and CDR2 is ANQGSEA. This CDR3 contains 15 residues. The CDR3 reads CSVERVGAIVDTQYF. The DNA for the CDR3 is TGCAGCGTTGAAAGAGTGGGAGCGATTGTTGATACGCAGTATTTT.

In its sample, this clonotype was seen a few times. V gene TRBV4-1 combines with J gene TRBJ2-5, with a weak D call TRBD2 (5 bases). V lost 0 bases and J lost 7, with 9 bases in between. Germline V CDR1 and CDR2: MGHRA, YSYEKL. This CDR3 has 13 residues. The CDR3 DNA follows: TGCGCCAGCAGCCAAGAACCGGGGTGGACCCAGTACTTC. Amino acid sequence: CASSQEPGWTQYF.

This clonotype was detected a few times. V gene TRBV12-3 or TRBV12-4 combines with J gene TRBJ2-5; 8 bases align to TRBD2. Germline trimming cut 6 bases from V and 3 bases from J; bases unmatched to any gene: 3. This CDR3 has 13 residues. The CDR3 DNA sequence: TGTGCCAGCAGACCGGGACTAGAAGAGACCCAGTACTTC. It yields the protein CASRPGLEETQYF.

The chain carries TRBV20-1 and TRBJ1-2; the D gene is possibly TRBD1 (6 bases). CDR3 length equals 14 residues. Germline V gene lookup returns CDR1 DFQATT and CDR2 SNEGSKA (reference sequence). CDR3 region: CTTTRGRRNYGYTF. DNA of the CDR3: TGCACCACGACACGGGGGCGTAGGAACTATGGCTACACCTTC.

In this sample, this clonotype turned up many times. This chain uses TRBV29-1 with TRBJ2-7; 11 nucleotides match TRBD2. The ends lost 4 bases at V and 5 bases at J; junction bases unmatched: 7. Germline-derived CDR1 and CDR2 are SQVTM and ANQGSEA. This CDR3 is 14 amino acids long. The CDR3 DNA follows: TGCAGCGTTGTCTGGACTAGCGGGTGGAACGAGCAGTACTTC. Protein sequence: CSVVWTSGWNEQYF.

DNA for the CDR3: TGTGCCAGCAGTGGAGGGATAGTTATTCAGTACTTC. This translates into CASSGGIVIQYF. The rearrangement uses TRBV28 and TRBJ2-7, with D perhaps TRBD2 (6 bases). The CDR3 runs 12 residues. Trimming removed 5 bases from V and 10 bases from J, with 15 bases in between. Germline lookup yields CDR1 MDHEN and CDR2 SYDVKM.

The sample holds many counts of this clonotype. J is TRBJ2-7 and V is TRBV9; the D gene is possibly TRBD2 (5 bases). The CDR3 contains 14 residues. V was clipped by 0 bases and J by 1 base, with 8 bases between them. Germline CDR1 is SGDLS and CDR2 is YYNGEE. Written as DNA, the CDR3 is TGTGCCAGCAGCGTAGATGTAGCGTCCTACGAGCAGTACTTC. Translation: CASSVDVASYEQYF.

Concerning this clonotype: Its ends do not fully match the called genes, so a read error is possible. This chain links TRBV20-1 with TRBJ1-1; D is possibly TRBD1 (5 bases). Germline CDR1 DFQATT, CDR2 SNEGSKA (reference sequence). The CDR3 runs 14 residues. The CDR3 reads CSAREGTGAPEAFF. As DNA, the CDR3 is TGTAGTGCTAGGGAGGGGACCGGCGCCCCTGAAGCTTTCTTT.

This clonotype was seen more than once but under ten times. The V and J genes are TRBV12-3 or TRBV12-4 and TRBJ1-5; 11 bases agree with TRBD1. Losses at the gene ends were 6 bases for V and 2 bases for J; bases not matched to a gene: 15. CDR3 length: 19 residues. The CDR3 here is CASSRQDRGLGFGNQPQHF. The CDR3 DNA is TGTGCCAGCAGCCGCCAGGACAGGGGGCTAGGGTTCGGCAATCAGCCCCAGCATTTT.

V usage is TRBV3-1 and J usage is TRBJ2-1, with a weak D call TRBD1 (6 bases). V lost 1 base, J lost 4 bases, and 8 bases lay in between. The CDR3 loop spans 14 amino acids. Germline-derived CDR1 and CDR2 are LGHDT and YNNKEL (reference sequence). The CDR3 nucleotides are TGTGCCAGCAGCCAAGGGGGGCAGTACAATGAGCAGTTCTTC. Its protein is CASSQGGQYNEQFF.